A single sample is the source of the 31 T cell receptor beta chains below, sequenced in a study of T-cell reconstitution after alpha-beta-depleted transplantation in children. This sample's TCRbeta library carried unique molecular identifier barcodes. TCRdb used MiXCR to reprocess the PCR reads, holding one entry per CDR3 protein. Seen here are about 400,000 distinct CDR3 sequences, about a fifth observed once, and the top ten hold 3% to 4%. The sequences come from PBMCs from the stem cell graft donor, collected from the stem cell graft. The receptors here all came from a human donor who donated a stem cell graft to a child with acute myeloid leukemia.

For this clonotype: This may be a read error: a much more frequent sequence differs by one nucleotide. The V call is TRBV12-3 or TRBV12-4, the J call TRBJ2-2; D unclear. The CDR3 spans 13 residues. V was trimmed by 7 bases and J by 3 bases, leaving 9 bases between them. This chain's CDR3 is CASNPPDTGELFF. The CDR3 nucleotides read TGTGCCAGCAATCCTCCAGACACCGGGGAGCTGTTTTTT.

The chain joins TRBV20-1 to TRBJ2-2; 10 nucleotides match TRBD2. Germline V gene data show CDR1 as DFQATT and CDR2 as SNEGSKA (reference sequence). V gave up 5 bases and J gave up 7 bases; unmatched junction bases: 4. The CDR3 is 13 amino acids. The CDR3 here is CSAGGLAVGELFF. The CDR3 DNA sequence: TGCAGTGCTGGCGGACTAGCGGTCGGGGAGCTGTTTTTT.

A few counts support this clonotype. The chain couples TRBV28 to TRBJ2-1, with 7 bases matching TRBD2. After removal of 4 bases from V and 4 bases from J, the junction contained 10 bases not matched to a gene. In germline, CDR1 is MDHEN, CDR2 SYDVKM. The CDR3 sequence is 16 residues long. This CDR3 is CASSSPSGMGYNEQFF. The CDR3 DNA reads as TGTGCCAGCAGTTCCCCAAGCGGGATGGGGTACAATGAGCAGTTCTTC.

This clonotype was seen only a few times. The genes are TRBV20-1 and TRBJ2-3, with D hard to call. The V end lost 6 bases, the J end lost 6 bases, and 22 bases lay between the germline ends. Looked up from germline, CDR1 is DFQATT and CDR2 is SNEGSKA (reference sequence). This CDR3 comprises 15 residues. This CDR3 is CSALFGLETADTQYF. CDR3 DNA: TGCAGTGCCCTATTCGGGCTAGAAACAGCCGATACGCAGTATTTT.

The rearrangement links TRBV28 to TRBJ2-7; 8 positions agree with TRBD2. Germline V gene lookup returns CDR1 MDHEN and CDR2 SYDVKM. The J segment lost 6 bases and the V segment lost 6 bases, leaving 10 bases of the junction unmatched. The CDR3 loop spans 14 amino acids. Here the CDR3 reads CASRQGLVAFEQYF. The DNA of the CDR3 is TGTGCCAGCAGGCAGGGACTAGTTGCTTTCGAGCAGTACTTC.

In its sample, this clonotype was seen a few times. The chain employs TRBV12-3 or TRBV12-4 and TRBJ2-3; D not resolved. The CDR3 length is 14 residues. Trimming cost V 7 bases and J 2 bases, with 13 bases left between them. The CDR3, as DNA: TGTGCCAGCAACGGAGCCGCCATCACAGATACGCAGTATTTT. Residues: CASNGAAITDTQYF.

This clonotype was seen repeatedly, ten times or more. The genes are TRBV29-1 and TRBJ2-7, with TRBD2 as a possible D gene (6 bases). The CDR3 runs to 12 residues. Looked up from germline, CDR1 is SQVTM and CDR2 is ANQGSEA. Trimming took off 6 bases at V and 0 bases at J, with 9 bases between the two ends. This CDR3 is CSVGTDSYEQYF. CDR3 sequence (DNA): TGCAGCGTGGGGACTGACTCCTACGAGCAGTACTTC.

This clonotype was counted only a few times. The CDR3 loop is CASSVAGTADPYEQYF. The CDR3 nucleotides read TGTGCCAGCAGCGTAGCTGGGACAGCAGACCCCTACGAGCAGTACTTC. The V and J genes are TRBV9 and TRBJ2-7, with TRBD1 identical over 7 bases. Trimming at V came to 0 bases and at J to 2 bases, leaving 8 bases not matched to a gene. Germline lookup yields CDR1 SGDLS and CDR2 YYNGEE. This CDR3 region has 16 residues. Together with reference TRBV9 and TRBJ2-7, the CDR3 gives the full variable domain: DSGVTQTPKHLITATGQRVTLRCSPRSGDLSVYWYQQSLDQGLQFLIQYYNGEERAKGNILERFSAQQFPDLHSELNLSSLELGDSALYFCASSVAGTADPYEQYFGPGTRLTVT.

This clonotype was seen a handful of times. This chain links TRBV10-3 with TRBJ2-3, with 11 bases that match TRBD2. Germline trimming cut 8 bases from V and 0 bases from J; bases unmatched to any gene: 4. Germline CDR1 and CDR2: ENHRY and SYGVKD. CDR3 length equals 15 residues. CDR3 sequence: CAIGRTSGSTDTQYF. CDR3 nucleotides: TGTGCCATCGGACGGACTAGCGGGAGCACAGATACGCAGTATTTT.

The J gene is TRBJ2-3, the V gene TRBV7-9, with D perhaps matching TRBD2 (5 bases). V was pared by 4 bases and J by 1 base, with 9 bases between. The CDR3 contains 14 residues. Germline CDR1 is SEHNR and CDR2 is FQNEAQ (reference sequence). The CDR3 here is CASSSPAGTDTQYF. In DNA, the CDR3 is TGTGCCAGCAGCTCCCCAGCGGGCACAGATACGCAGTATTTT.

This clonotype was counted many times. J is TRBJ2-1 and V is TRBV24-1; 7 nucleotides align to TRBD1. V trimming: 3 bases; J trimming: 7 bases; junction bases outside the gene matches: 2. CDR1 is KGHDR, CDR2 SFDVKD, per germline. The CDR3 runs 13 residues. The CDR3 DNA reads TGTGCCACCAGTGATCGACAGGGTAATGAGCAGTTCTTC. Amino acid sequence: CATSDRQGNEQFF.

This clonotype was seen repeatedly, ten times or more. This CDR3 reads CSANGQDTEAFF. CDR3 nucleotides: TGCAGTGCGAATGGACAGGACACTGAAGCTTTCTTT. The rearrangement joins TRBV20-1 to TRBJ1-1, with 7 bases that match TRBD1. Germline V gene data show CDR1 as DFQATT and CDR2 as SNEGSKA (reference sequence). V trimming: 6 bases; J trimming: 3 bases; junction bases outside the gene matches: 4. CDR3 size: 12 residues.

This clonotype was recorded a few times. V and J are TRBV12-3 or TRBV12-4 and TRBJ2-5; 7 bases map to TRBD2. The CDR3 contains 13 residues. V shed 8 bases, J shed 5 bases, and the junction held 8 bases outside the gene matches. CDR3 loop: CASRGGSAETQYF. The CDR3, as DNA: TGTGCCAGCCGCGGCGGGAGCGCGGAGACCCAGTACTTC.

The gene calls are TRBV29-1 and TRBJ2-1; D is possibly TRBD1 (5 bases). The V gene's germline CDR1 is SQVTM and CDR2 ANQGSEA. The CDR3 is made up of 11 amino acids. The V end lost 5 bases, the J end lost 4 bases, and 6 bases lay between the germline ends. The CDR3 reads CSVRQYNEQFF. CDR3 nucleotides: TGCAGCGTTCGACAGTACAATGAGCAGTTCTTC.

J is TRBJ2-3 and V is TRBV20-1; 13 nucleotides agree with TRBD2. With 4 bases clipped from V and 2 bases from J, the junction kept 18 bases outside the gene matches. Germline V gene data show CDR1 as DFQATT and CDR2 as SNEGSKA (reference sequence). CDR3 length equals 20 residues. CDR3 region: CSANPRGLAGSPSATDTQYF. In DNA, the CDR3 is TGCAGTGCTAACCCCCGGGGACTAGCGGGATCCCCCAGCGCCACAGATACGCAGTATTTT.

This clonotype was observed at least ten times. This sequence joins TRBV20-1 and TRBJ1-2; TRBD1 aligns across 8 bases. Germline loops: CDR1 DFQATT, CDR2 SNEGSKA (reference sequence). The CDR3 covers 13 residues. The trim removed 0 bases at V and 14 bases at J, leaving 11 bases unmatched. The CDR3 spells CSARDLQGARYTF. The CDR3 DNA follows: TGCAGTGCTAGAGATCTTCAGGGGGCGCGGTATACCTTC.

The chain combines TRBV5-1 with TRBJ1-1; 9 nucleotides align to TRBD1. Trimming cost V 5 bases and J 2 bases; bases outside gene matches: 4. CDR1 SGHRS and CDR2 YFSETQ come from the germline V gene. This CDR3 has 14 residues. The CDR3 nucleotides read TGCGCCAGCAGGGGACAGGGCGTTAACACTGAAGCTTTCTTT. Amino acids: CASRGQGVNTEAFF.

The chain has TRBV6-1 and TRBJ2-3; D is undetermined. The CDR3 length is 13 residues. Trimming cost V 6 bases and J 6 bases, with 13 bases left between them. Germline V gene sequence: CDR1 MNHNS, CDR2 SASEGT. CDR3 nucleotide sequence: TGTGCCAGCAGCTTCCGGTCGACGGATACGCAGTATTTT. It specifies CASSFRSTDTQYF.

J is TRBJ2-5 and V is TRBV27; D is perhaps TRBD1 (6 bases). CDR1 MNHEY and CDR2 SMNVEV come from the germline V gene (reference sequence). The CDR3 covers 12 residues. Trimming cost V 2 bases and J 6 bases, with 7 bases left between them. CDR3 residues: CASSLQGKTQYF. For the CDR3, the DNA is TGTGCCAGCAGTTTACAGGGGAAGACCCAGTACTTC.

This clonotype came up once. This chain uses TRBV9 with TRBJ2-7, with 7 positions matching TRBD1. The J segment lost 2 bases and the V segment lost 4 bases, leaving 9 bases of the junction unmatched. Germline lookup yields CDR1 SGDLS and CDR2 YYNGEE. The CDR3 sequence is 15 residues long. The CDR3 reads CASSPDRSSPYEQYF. CDR3 coding DNA: TGTGCCAGCAGCCCGGACAGGTCGAGCCCCTACGAGCAGTACTTC.

This clonotype was seen many times. A read error may account for a junction end that differs from germline. As DNA, the CDR3 is TGCAGTGCCAGAGGGGGTTCGGTCTACGAGCAGTACTTC. Amino acids: CSARGGSVYEQYF. The V and J genes are TRBV20-1 and TRBJ2-7; TRBD1 is a possible D gene (6 bases). Per the germline V gene, CDR1 is DFQATT and CDR2 is SNEGSKA (reference sequence). This CDR3 has 13 residues.

With respect to this clonotype: One end of the junction fails to match germline, which may point to a read error. The J gene is TRBJ2-2, the V gene TRBV11-2; 8 bases are shared with TRBD2. CDR1 SGHAT and CDR2 FQNNGV come from the germline V gene. CDR3 length equals 18 residues. The CDR3 region has the DNA TGTGCCAGCAGTTTAGGCCCCTTAGCGGGAAAGGACACCGGGGAGCTGTTTTTT. This codes for CASSLGPLAGKDTGELFF.

This chain connects TRBV4-2 to TRBJ2-7, with 8 bases that match TRBD2. Germline loops: CDR1 LGHNA, CDR2 YNFKEQ. V trimming: 3 bases; J trimming: 5 bases; junction bases outside the gene matches: 6. This CDR3 comprises 14 residues. CDR3 nucleotide sequence: TGTGCCAGCAGCCAGACAGCGGGAGTCCACGAGCAGTACTTC. Its protein product is CASSQTAGVHEQYF.

This clonotype was recorded a few times. This sequence joins TRBV5-1 and TRBJ2-1; tentatively, D is TRBD1 (5 bases). The V end lost 1 base, the J end lost 0 bases, and 11 bases lay between the germline ends. Germline V gene data show CDR1 as SGHRS and CDR2 as YFSETQ. The CDR3 has 16 amino acids. CDR3 region: CASSLQGQSSYNEQFF. The CDR3 nucleotides read TGCGCCAGCAGCTTGCAGGGCCAGAGCTCCTACAATGAGCAGTTCTTC.

The rearrangement joins TRBV12-3 or TRBV12-4 to TRBJ2-3; TRBD1 aligns across 8 bases. The length of the CDR3 is 19 residues. Trimming cost V 6 bases and J 4 bases; bases outside gene matches: 21. DNA for the CDR3: TGTGCCAGCAGACCTGGACAGGGTCGGAGTTGGGGTAGATCAGATACGCAGTATTTT. Protein: CASRPGQGRSWGRSDTQYF.

J is TRBJ2-1 and V is TRBV2; 8 bases line up with TRBD2. V was clipped by 2 bases and J by 6 bases; unmatched bases: 9. The CDR3 spans 16 residues. Germline lookup yields CDR1 SNHLY and CDR2 FYNNEI. CDR3 region: CASSETRTSPSNEQFF. The CDR3 nucleotides read TGTGCCAGCAGTGAAACAAGGACTAGCCCTTCCAATGAGCAGTTCTTC.

This chain joins TRBV12-3 or TRBV12-4 and TRBJ1-1, with D hard to call. V lost 3 bases and J lost 1, with 18 bases in between. This CDR3 comprises 17 residues. CDR3 DNA: TGTGCCAGCAGTTTTCAGGTTAGGCAGGAACAGAACACTGAAGCTTTCTTT. The encoded protein is CASSFQVRQEQNTEAFF.

This sequence joins TRBV12-3 or TRBV12-4 and TRBJ2-7, with D possibly being TRBD1 (5 bases). The V gene lost 5 bases and the J gene lost 2 bases, with 13 bases spanning the gap. There are 14 residues in the CDR3. Written as DNA, the CDR3 is TGTGCCAGCAGTGATTCGTCAGGGCCCTACGAGCAGTACTTC. Its protein is CASSDSSGPYEQYF.

This clonotype came up a few times. The gene calls are TRBV12-3 or TRBV12-4 and TRBJ2-1; 8 nucleotides align to TRBD2. V lost 3 bases, J lost 10 bases, and 8 bases stayed unmatched. The CDR3 extends over 14 amino acids. For the CDR3, the DNA is TGTGCCAGCAGTTTCCCGGGAGGGCCGCCAGAGCAGTTCTTC. As protein: CASSFPGGPPEQFF.

The chain has TRBV20-1 and TRBJ1-6; 7 nucleotides agree with TRBD1. With 1 base clipped from V and 9 bases from J, the junction kept 6 bases outside the gene matches. CDR1 and CDR2 from the germline V gene are DFQATT and SNEGSKA (reference sequence). This CDR3 is 14 amino acids long. CDR3 amino acids: CSARATGFASPLHF. CDR3 in DNA: TGCAGTGCTAGAGCGACAGGGTTCGCTTCACCCCTCCACTTT.

This clonotype was seen at least ten times. The chain recombines TRBV12-3 or TRBV12-4 with TRBJ2-2, with D possibly matching TRBD1 (6 bases). This CDR3 region has 14 residues. V lost 6 bases to trimming and J lost 7 bases, with 15 bases between them. DNA of the CDR3: TGTGCCAGCAGCACCACATACAGGGACGGGGAGCTGTTTTTT. The encoded protein is CASSTTYRDGELFF.